These 6 T cell receptor beta chains originate from one sample sequenced in a study of control samples from healthy donors and cancer patients. Using immunoSEQ multiplex PCR, the repertoire was profiled, and TCRdb retains in-frame clones only, with some absent. This sample has roughly 150,000 clones, with over 85% found just once. Sequences were obtained from blood. The receptor source for this set is a man aged 50-60 years in good health.

CDR3 sequence (DNA): TGTGCCAGCAGCGCGGACAGCGGGGGCACAGATACGCAGTATTTT. Translation gives CASSADSGGTDTQYF. This chain uses TRBV11-2 with TRBJ2-3; D is perhaps TRBD2 (7 bases). The V end lost 5 bases, the J end lost 1 base, and 13 bases lay between the germline ends. CDR3 length: 15 amino acids. CDR1 and CDR2 from the germline V gene are SGHAT and FQNNGV.

This rearrangement joins TRBV4-1 to TRBJ2-1; the match to TRBD1 covers 10 bases. CDR1 is MGHRA and CDR2 is YSYEKL in the germline V gene. The junction had 9 bases not matched to a gene; V was cut back by 3 bases and J by 4 bases. The CDR3 runs to 17 residues. The CDR3 region has the DNA TGCGCCAGCAGCCAGCCGGACAGGGGGGAACATTACAATGAGCAGTTCTTC. Amino acid sequence: CASSQPDRGEHYNEQFF.

The chain has TRBV9 and TRBJ2-1, with unresolved D. Germline CDR1 reads SGDLS; CDR2 reads YYNGEE. Trimming left V 0 bases short and J 0 bases short, with 4 bases between. This CDR3 is built from 14 residues. DNA for the CDR3: TGTGCCAGCAGCGTAGAGAGCTCCTACAATGAGCAGTTCTTC. Translated: CASSVESSYNEQFF.

The rearrangement links TRBV24-1 to TRBJ2-5; no clear D. This CDR3 spans 15 amino acids. V shed 0 bases and J shed 2 bases, with 9 bases lying between them. CDR1 is KGHDR and CDR2 is SFDVKD in the germline V gene. CDR3 DNA: TGTGCCACCAGTGATTTGCGGGCAGCTCAAGAGACCCAGTACTTC. This translates into CATSDLRAAQETQYF.

This clone was recorded only once. The chain has TRBV12-3 or TRBV12-4 and TRBJ2-1; TRBD2 is a possible D gene (6 bases). The V end was cut by 2 bases, the J end by 7 bases, with 9 bases between. The CDR3 runs to 13 residues. The CDR3 region is CASSLIAANEQFF. CDR3 DNA: TGTGCCAGCAGTTTAATAGCGGCAAATGAGCAGTTCTTC.

The V and J genes are TRBV23-1 and TRBJ2-7; no definite D call. TRBV23-1 is an ORF for which the function is uncertain. CDR3 length: 18 residues. Trimming left V 3 bases short and J 0 bases short, with 21 bases between. CDR3 sequence reads: CASSQSCLGSSSSYEQYF. The CDR3 DNA reads as TGCGCCAGCAGTCAGTCATGCCTCGGGTCCTCTAGCTCCTACGAGCAGTACTTC.